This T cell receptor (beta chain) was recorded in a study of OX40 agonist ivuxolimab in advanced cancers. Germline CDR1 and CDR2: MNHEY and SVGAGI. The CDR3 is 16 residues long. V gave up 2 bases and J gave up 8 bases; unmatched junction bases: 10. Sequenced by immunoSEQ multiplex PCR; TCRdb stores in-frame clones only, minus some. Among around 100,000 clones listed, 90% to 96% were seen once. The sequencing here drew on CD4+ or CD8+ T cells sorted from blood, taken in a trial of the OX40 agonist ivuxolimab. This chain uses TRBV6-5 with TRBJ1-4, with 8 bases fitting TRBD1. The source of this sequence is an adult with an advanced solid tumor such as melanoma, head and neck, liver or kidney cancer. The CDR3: CASSYTWTGFSEKLFF. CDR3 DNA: TGTGCCAGCAGTTACACCTGGACAGGGTTTAGCGAAAAACTGTTTTTT.